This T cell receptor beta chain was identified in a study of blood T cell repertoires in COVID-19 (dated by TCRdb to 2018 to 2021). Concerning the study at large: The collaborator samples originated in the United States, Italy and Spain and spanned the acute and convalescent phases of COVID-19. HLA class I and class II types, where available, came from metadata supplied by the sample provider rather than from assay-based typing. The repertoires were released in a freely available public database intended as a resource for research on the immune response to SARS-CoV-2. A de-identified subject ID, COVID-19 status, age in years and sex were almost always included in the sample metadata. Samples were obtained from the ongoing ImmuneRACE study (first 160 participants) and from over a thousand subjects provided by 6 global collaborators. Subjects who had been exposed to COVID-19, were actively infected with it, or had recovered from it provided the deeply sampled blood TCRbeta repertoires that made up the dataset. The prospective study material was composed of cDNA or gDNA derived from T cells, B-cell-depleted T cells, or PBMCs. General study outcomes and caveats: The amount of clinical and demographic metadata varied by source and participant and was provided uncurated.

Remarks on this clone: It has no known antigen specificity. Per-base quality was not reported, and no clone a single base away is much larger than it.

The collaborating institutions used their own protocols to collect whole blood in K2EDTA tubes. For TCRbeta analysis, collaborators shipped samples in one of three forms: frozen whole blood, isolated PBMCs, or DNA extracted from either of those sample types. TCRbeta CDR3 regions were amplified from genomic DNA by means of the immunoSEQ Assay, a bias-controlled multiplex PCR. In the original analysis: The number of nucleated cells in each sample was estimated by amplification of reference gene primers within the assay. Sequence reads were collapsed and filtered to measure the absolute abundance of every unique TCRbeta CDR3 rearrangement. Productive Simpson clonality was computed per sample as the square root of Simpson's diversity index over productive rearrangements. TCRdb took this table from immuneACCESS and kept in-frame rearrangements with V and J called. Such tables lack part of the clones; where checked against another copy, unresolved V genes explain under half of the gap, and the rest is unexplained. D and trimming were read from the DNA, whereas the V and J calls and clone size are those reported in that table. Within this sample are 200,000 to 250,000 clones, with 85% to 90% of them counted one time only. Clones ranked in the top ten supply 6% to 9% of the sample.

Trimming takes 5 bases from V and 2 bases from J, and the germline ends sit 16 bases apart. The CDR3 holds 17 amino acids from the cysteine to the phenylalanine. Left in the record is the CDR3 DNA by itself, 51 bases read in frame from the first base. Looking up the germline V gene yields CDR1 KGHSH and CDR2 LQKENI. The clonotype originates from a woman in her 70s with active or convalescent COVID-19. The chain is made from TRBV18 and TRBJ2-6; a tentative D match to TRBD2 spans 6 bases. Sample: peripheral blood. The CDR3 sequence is CASSETTGDPGANVLTF. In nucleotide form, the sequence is TGTGCCAGCTCAGAGACCACGGGGGATCCTGGGGCCAACGTCCTGACTTTC.